A single sample gave rise to the 8 T cell receptor beta chains below, sequenced in a study of identical twins. TCRdb ran MiXCR on the 5' RACE reads and lists one entry per CDR3 protein. The profile shows 550,000 to 700,000 distinct CDR3 sequences, more than 9% of them singletons. Separately, the same data were catalogued under a study of yellow fever vaccine responses in identical twins.

The sequencing input was PBMCs. All receptors derive from a woman between 18 and 29 years old in good health.

Many counts were recorded for this clonotype. V gene TRBV12-3 or TRBV12-4 combines with J gene TRBJ2-1, with TRBD2 matching 7 bases. This CDR3 region has 17 residues. J was trimmed by 0 bases and V by 3 bases; bases with no gene match: 8. The CDR3 region is CASSLLRGMGSYNEQFF. CDR3 in DNA: TGTGCCAGCAGTTTGTTGCGGGGGATGGGCTCCTACAATGAGCAGTTCTTC.

The chain has TRBV5-1 and TRBJ2-7; a possible D gene is TRBD2 (6 bases). V lost 3 bases and J lost 0, with 13 bases in between. The CDR3 is made up of 15 amino acids. Germline V CDR1 and CDR2: SGHRS, YFSETQ. This CDR3 reads CASSWGLMSSYEQYF. CDR3 DNA sequence: TGCGCCAGCAGCTGGGGACTGATGAGCTCCTACGAGCAGTACTTC.

This clonotype was observed a handful of times. The CDR3 nucleotides read TGTGCCAGCAGTTTTATAGGCGAGCAGTACTTC. Amino acids: CASSFIGEQYF. This chain links TRBV28 with TRBJ2-7; no definite D call. Trimming stripped 3 bases from V and 6 bases from J, with 6 bases between. This CDR3 is 11 amino acids long. Germline V gene data show CDR1 as MDHEN and CDR2 as SYDVKM.

This clonotype was counted many times. CDR3 DNA: TGTGCCAGCAGTTTTCTACGCCAAGAGACCCAGTACTTC. Translated: CASSFLRQETQYF. V and J are TRBV12-3 or TRBV12-4 and TRBJ2-5; D is unresolved. The CDR3 has 13 residues. Trimming stripped 3 bases from V and 1 base from J, with 6 bases between.

About this clonotype: A single base separates this from a much larger clone, so it may be a read error. The chain has TRBV11-2 and TRBJ2-2; 8 bases match TRBD2. V trimming: 5 bases; J trimming: 4 bases; junction bases outside the gene matches: 12. Per the germline V gene, CDR1 is SGHAT and CDR2 is FQNNGV. CDR3 length: 17 amino acids. CDR3 loop: CASSRLSGGGITGELFF. As DNA, the CDR3 is TGTGCCAGCAGCCGCCTGAGTGGCGGGGGGATCACCGGGGAGCTGTTTTTT.

In this sample, this clonotype turned up a few times. The rearrangement uses TRBV24-1 and TRBJ2-1; 10 nucleotides agree with TRBD2. CDR1 and CDR2 from the germline V gene are KGHDR and SFDVKD. The CDR3 has 17 amino acids. V lost 1 base, J lost 7 bases, and 9 bases stayed unmatched. The CDR3 is CATSDFPSGRALNEQFF. The CDR3 DNA reads TGTGCCACCAGTGATTTCCCAAGCGGGAGGGCCTTAAATGAGCAGTTCTTC.

This clonotype was seen a few times. The chain employs TRBV7-2 and TRBJ2-4; 11 nucleotides align to TRBD2. Germline V gene data show CDR1 as SGHTA and CDR2 as FQGNSA. With V trimmed by 1 base and J by 3 bases, 5 bases remained unmatched. The CDR3 totals 17 residues. CDR3 amino acids: CASSLEPSGGIKNIQYF. The CDR3 DNA reads TGTGCCAGCAGCTTAGAGCCTAGCGGGGGGATCAAAAACATTCAGTACTTC.

A few counts support this clonotype. V and J are TRBV28 and TRBJ1-5; 11 bases match TRBD1. The V gene end was trimmed by 6 bases and the J gene end by 8 bases; junction bases not matched to a gene: 12. Germline V CDR1 and CDR2: MDHEN, SYDVKM. The CDR3 loop spans 16 amino acids. The CDR3 reads CASRPPRDRGWEPQHF. The CDR3 DNA reads as TGTGCCAGCAGGCCTCCCCGGGACAGGGGGTGGGAGCCCCAGCATTTT.